One and the same sample provided the 11 T cell receptor beta chains below, sequenced in a study of T cell responses to AZD1222 COVID-19 vaccine. TCRdb keeps only in-frame clones here, not all; method: immunoSEQ multiplex PCR. The sample holds approximately 140,000 clones; roughly 94% are singletons and the top ten take over 1%. The specimen was peripheral blood, collected on day 0 of AZD1222 vaccination. All receptors derive from an adult in good health.

The chain recombines TRBV5-1 with TRBJ2-1, with D perhaps TRBD1 (6 bases). The ends were cut back, 3 bases at V and 13 bases at J, with 20 bases in the middle. CDR3 length: 14 residues. Germline CDR1 SGHRS, CDR2 YFSETQ. The CDR3 is CASSSDRAAPAQFF. CDR3 nucleotide sequence: TGCGCCAGCAGCTCGGACAGAGCTGCCCCCGCACAGTTCTTC.

The chain recombines TRBV5-6 with TRBJ2-7, with D unclear. This CDR3 comprises 13 residues. Germline V gives CDR1 SGHDT, CDR2 YYEEEE. The V end lost 0 bases, the J end lost 5 bases, and 9 bases lay between the germline ends. The CDR3 region has the DNA TGTGCCAGCAGCTTGGTCGATATTGACGAGCAGTACGTC. Its protein is CASSLVDIDEQYV.

The J gene is TRBJ2-6, the V gene TRBV6-1; possibly TRBD2 for D (6 bases). CDR3 length: 15 amino acids. Trimming cost V 2 bases and J 4 bases, with 9 bases left between them. Germline loops: CDR1 MNHNS, CDR2 SASEGT. In DNA form, the CDR3 reads TGTGCCAGCAGTGAACAAGGAGGGGGGGCCAACGTCCTGACTTTC. It is translated as CASSEQGGGANVLTF.

V gene TRBV29-1 combines with J gene TRBJ2-1; 8 bases are a match to TRBD2. Germline V gene data show CDR1 as SQVTM and CDR2 as ANQGSEA. With V trimmed by 7 bases and J by 6 bases, 5 bases remained unmatched. This CDR3 region has 12 residues. CDR3 protein: CSAGGGINEQFF. CDR3 DNA: TGCAGCGCGGGAGGGGGAATCAATGAGCAGTTCTTC.

CDR3 coding DNA: TGTGCCAGTAGTACCCCCCCGGCGTGGCAGCCCCAGCATTTT. Protein product: CASSTPPAWQPQHF. The chain couples TRBV19 to TRBJ1-5; D is undetermined. Between the trimmed V and J ends, which lost 4 bases and 7 bases, there was a span of 14 bases. Germline CDR1 reads LNHDA; CDR2 reads SQIVND (reference sequence). The CDR3 runs to 14 residues.

This chain uses TRBV27 with TRBJ1-1; D is unclear. In germline, CDR1 is MNHEY, CDR2 SMNVEV (reference sequence). The CDR3 is made up of 13 amino acids. The V end was cut by 6 bases, the J end by 1 base, with 9 bases between. CDR3 protein: CASRNQRNTEAFF. CDR3 nucleotides: TGTGCCAGCAGGAACCAGAGGAACACTGAAGCTTTCTTT.

The chain joins TRBV19 to TRBJ1-6; D gene ambiguous. CDR1 is LNHDA, CDR2 SQIVND, per germline (reference sequence). Trimming removed 5 bases at V and 7 bases at J, with 15 bases between. The CDR3 length is 15 residues. CDR3 DNA: TGTGCCAGTAGTTTCAGGACCGGGGTGAATTCACCCCTCCACTTT. Its protein is CASSFRTGVNSPLHF.

The rearrangement links TRBV10-3 to TRBJ1-1; 7 positions agree with TRBD1. V was pared by 7 bases and J by 0 bases, with 5 bases of the junction left unmatched. CDR3 length: 14 residues. Germline assignment: CDR1 ENHRY and CDR2 SYGVKD. The CDR3 DNA reads TGTGCCATCACCGACAGGGCAATGAACACTGAAGCTTTCTTT. Protein product: CAITDRAMNTEAFF.

The gene calls are TRBV21-1 and TRBJ2-3. TRBV21-1 is tagged as a pseudogene. The CDR3 covers 15 residues. In nucleotides, the CDR3 is TGTGCCAGCAGCAAAGGCCCCAAGGATGGGGATACGCAGTATTTT. It is translated as CASSKGPKDGDTQYF.

The rearrangement uses TRBV9 and TRBJ2-5, with D unclear. The CDR3 is 16 residues long. V was pared by 0 bases and J by 1 base, with 13 bases between. The germline V gene has CDR1 SGDLS and CDR2 YYNGEE. The CDR3 DNA reads as TGTGCCAGCAGCGTAGGTGTAGCCGGGTTCCAAGAGACCCAGTACTTC. Protein sequence: CASSVGVAGFQETQYF.

This chain links TRBV19 with TRBJ1-5; TRBD1 is a possible D gene (5 bases). Germline V gives CDR1 LNHDA, CDR2 SQIVND (reference sequence). The V end lost 10 bases, the J end lost 1 base, and 17 bases lay between the germline ends. This CDR3 has 15 amino acids. DNA of the CDR3: TGTGCCACCCTACCCGACAGATTGAGCAATCAGCCCCAGCATTTT. It translates to CATLPDRLSNQPQHF.